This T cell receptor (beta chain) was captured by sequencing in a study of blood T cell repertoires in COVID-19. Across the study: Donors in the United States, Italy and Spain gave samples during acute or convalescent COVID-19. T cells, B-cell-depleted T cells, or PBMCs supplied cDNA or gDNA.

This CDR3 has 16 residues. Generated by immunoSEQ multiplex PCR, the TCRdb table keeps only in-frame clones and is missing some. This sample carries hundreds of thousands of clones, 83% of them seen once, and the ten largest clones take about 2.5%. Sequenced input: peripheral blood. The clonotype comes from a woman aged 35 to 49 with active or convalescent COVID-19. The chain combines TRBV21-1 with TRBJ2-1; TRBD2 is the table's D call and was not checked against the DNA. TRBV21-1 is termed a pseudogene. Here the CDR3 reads CASSKEAAGDHNEQFF. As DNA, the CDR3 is TGTGCCAGCAGCAAAGAGGCAGCGGGAGACCACAATGAGCAGTTCTTC.